This T cell receptor (beta chain) was observed in a study of shared clonotypes between healthy human individuals (dated by TCRdb to the early 2020s). Broadly, across the study: The cohort comprised a couple of women and three men aged 18 to 49 years. To increase sequencing depth and limit assay-specific biases, different laboratories used diverse techniques to prepare libraries and sequence TCR repertoires. Each donor's leukapheresis produced roughly between roughly 0.85 and 10 billion PBMCs. Per donor, three plates each were used for CD4 naive and CD4 memory, two for CD8 naive, and one for CD8 memory. Blood TCR repertoires of a handful of healthy adults were deeply sequenced to estimate repertoire size and the extent of clonotype sharing between individuals.

Using the deep immunoSEQ assay, multiplex PCR amplified TCR CDR3 regions from genomic DNA. Extracted genomic DNA from each cell subset was spread evenly across all wells of several immunoSEQ 96-well plates, with each plate serving as a replicate. For sorted subsets, 150 to 200 ng genomic DNA, equal to some 30,000 T cell genomes, was loaded into each replicate PCR. The purified libraries were quantified using a Qubit 3.0 fluorometer, sized with a Bioanalyzer 2100, and then quantified again using the KAPA Library Quantification kit. Every immunoSEQ 96-well plate was sequenced on a dedicated single-read 150-cycle Illumina NextSeq 550 flow cell. Concerning the study's data processing: Because only junctional sequences without quality scores were contained in the immunoSEQ output, filtering matching that applied to full-length reads could not be performed. To assign V/J genes and CDR3, sequences were annotated against IMGT germline references using PyIR, a Python wrapper for IgBLAST v1.9. Any read was removed if the V/J assignment was weak (E-value above 1e-6), the CDR3 was missing, or the read contained stop codons, out-of-frame junctions, or ambiguous translated residues. V3J clonotypes were defined as sequences sharing the same inferred V gene, J gene, and CDR3 amino acid sequence. To compute the percentage overlap between repertoires, the number of shared unique clonotypes was divided by the size of the smaller repertoire. RTK rarefaction, the Chao1 estimator, and Recon v2.1 estimates of unobserved clonotypes were used to assess repertoire richness. For all TCRbeta clonotypes obtained by the gDNA method from four donors, generation probabilities were computed with OLGA. Held by TCRdb, this immuneACCESS table contains in-frame sequences only and omits some clones. Under half of the omission traces to an unresolved V gene where checked; the cause of the rest is unknown. V, J and clone size derive from that table, while D and trimming were established from the DNA sequence. The sample table holds 2 million to 3 million clones, of which roughly 93% were seen once. The ten largest clones take up roughly 0.36% of the sample.

Overall results and qualifications from the work: Naive subsets generally had larger estimated clonotype richness than memory subsets did. Sampling was restricted to blood, and TCR repertoires in tissue are likely to differ from TCR repertoires in blood. Because the study included only a small number of donors, the genetic and exposure-history diversity represented was limited. Pairwise subsampling led to the expectation that sequencing depth would affect the degree of clonotype sharing among donors. Clonotypes shared by all four sorted-subset donors showed higher generation probabilities than non-shared clonotypes. Rarefaction of sorted-subset datasets indicated incomplete sequencing despite the large sequencing depth. Approximately 4.8% of naive CD4, around 3.6% of naive CD8, about 2.5% of memory CD4, and over 0.35% of memory CD8 clonotypes were shared across several donors.

CDR1 and CDR2, per the germline V gene, are SGHRS and YFSETQ. The CDR3 runs 16 residues from the cysteine to the phenylalanine. The retained sequence is limited to the CDR3, 48 bases, with the frame set at the first base. The V and J ends are trimmed by 4 bases and 2 bases, leaving 16 bases between them. The donors were healthy, HIV-negative adults with no recently reported acute infections or vaccinations. Every donor was a Caucasian adult residing in Nashville, Tennessee, USA. CD4+ T cells were enriched through magnetic negative selection, after which naive cells were positively selected on CD45RA and the remaining negative fraction served as the memory subset. After blood collection by leukapheresis, PBMCs were isolated using Ficoll-Histopaque density gradient centrifugation and then cryopreserved in the vapor phase of liquid nitrogen. Analytical flow cytometry was used to check the purity and quantity of every magnetically sorted T cell population. Genomic DNA was isolated from every sorted fraction and measured by UV absorbance on a Nanodrop 2000c.

With respect to this clone: Its antigen is not yet known. Base quality data are lacking; no much larger clone is found one base away.

The sequenced sample was naive CD4+ T cells from PBMCs. The cell subset or site label corresponds to: CD45RA+ positively selected. The V gene is TRBV5-1 and the J gene is TRBJ2-4; TRBD2 is a possible D gene, resting on 6 matching bases. The TCR originated in a man between 18 and 35 years old in good health. Some clones in this sample may be carry-over from other donors' samples. The DNA sequence is TGCGCCAGCAGCCTGAGAGCAGGGAGGTCCAAAAACATTCAGTACTTC. Its product reads: CASSLRAGRSKNIQYF.